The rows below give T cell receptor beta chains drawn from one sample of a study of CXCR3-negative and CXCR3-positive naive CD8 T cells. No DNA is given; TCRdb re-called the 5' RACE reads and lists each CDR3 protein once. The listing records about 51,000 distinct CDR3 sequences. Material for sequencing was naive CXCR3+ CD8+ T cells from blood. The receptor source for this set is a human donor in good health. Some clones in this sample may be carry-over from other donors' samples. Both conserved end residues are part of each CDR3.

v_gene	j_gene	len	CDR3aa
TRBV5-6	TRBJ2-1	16	CASTLTGSPSYNEQFF
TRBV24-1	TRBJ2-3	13	CAISDWREDTQYF
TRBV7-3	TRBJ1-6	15	CASSLTAPPWSPLHF
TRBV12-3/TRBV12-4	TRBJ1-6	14	CASSYGQLNSPLHF
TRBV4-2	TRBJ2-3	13	CASSQDPPDTQYF
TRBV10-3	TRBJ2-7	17	CAISESPNLQASYEQYF
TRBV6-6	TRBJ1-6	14	CACLFTLHNSPLHF
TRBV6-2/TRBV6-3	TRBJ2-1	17	CASSYSKERGAGDEQFF
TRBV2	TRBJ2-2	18	CASIGLAGGEENTGELFF
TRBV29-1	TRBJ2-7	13	CSFRDGESYEQYF
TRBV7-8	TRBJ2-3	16	CASSLWGQGSTDTQYF
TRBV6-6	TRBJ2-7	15	CASSYSNRPRYERYF
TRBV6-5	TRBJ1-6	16	CASSYNGGWNNSPLHF
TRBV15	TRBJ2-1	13	CATSPRSYNEQFF
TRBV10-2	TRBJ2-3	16	CASRPGLAGSTDTQYF
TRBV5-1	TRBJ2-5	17	CASSLDGGEVYQETQYF
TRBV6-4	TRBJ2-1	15	CASSGLAGDYNEQFF
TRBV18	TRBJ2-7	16	CASSPAGGTGHYEQYF